This entry features one T cell receptor (beta chain) sequence. Its target is not known. V lost 4 bases, J lost 2 bases, and 9 bases lay in between. CDR3 size: 14 residues. Germline-derived CDR1 and CDR2 are MNHEY and SVGAGI. Assay: immunoSEQ multiplex PCR; the TCRdb copy retains only in-frame clones and omits some. Found here are about 54,000 clones, over 70% of them singletons; the top ten hold 2.6%. These data originate in a study of memory CD4+ T cells and cytomegalovirus serostatus. The sort gate was single viable CD3+CD4+CD8-CD45RO+ cells for memory CD4+ T cells. Serostatus was set by detecting CMV pp150, pp28, p38, p52 IgG. General study findings and limits: Repertoires predicted CMV serostatus with median bootstrapped AUC of 0.95. Each of approximately 73 CMV-associated TCRbeta sequences occurred in one to five individuals. Suggested: most of the CMV-linked TCR signature lies in CD4+ memory cells.

The clonotype originates from an adult in good health and CMV-seropositive. Sequencing was carried out using memory CD4+ T cells from blood. This rearrangement joins TRBV6-5 to TRBJ1-3, with D maybe TRBD1 (6 bases). The CDR3 reads CASSFQGPGNTIYF. CDR3 DNA: TGTGCCAGCAGTTTTCAGGGGCCTGGAAACACCATATATTTT.